Below are 24 T cell receptor beta chains sequenced from a single sample in a study of blood T cell repertoires in COVID-19. Profiling relied on immunoSEQ multiplex PCR, and the TCRdb table lists in-frame clones only, not all of them. This table holds 46,000 or so clones, 90% found once. Sequencing was carried out using peripheral blood. The receptor set was obtained from a man aged 65 to 79 with active COVID-19.

The gene calls are TRBV4-1 and TRBJ2-5; 14 nucleotides line up with TRBD2. The CDR3 contains 16 residues. Germline lookup yields CDR1 MGHRA and CDR2 YSYEKL. After removal of 3 bases from V and 5 bases from J, the junction contained 5 bases not matched to a gene. CDR3 sequence (DNA): TGCGCCAGCAGCCAGACTAGCGGGAGGGCCCCCGAGACCCAGTACTTC. Its translation: CASSQTSGRAPETQYF.

The V gene is TRBV18, the J gene TRBJ1-1; TRBD1 matches 8 bases. V lost 6 bases, J lost 0 bases, and 3 bases stayed unmatched. Germline CDR1 KGHSH, CDR2 LQKENI. CDR3 size: 14 residues. The DNA for the CDR3 is TGTGCCAGCTCCATGGACAGGGTGAACACTGAAGCTTTCTTT. It specifies CASSMDRVNTEAFF.

The CDR3 here is CASSLSPSGRTGELFF. The CDR3 bases are TGTGCCAGCAGCTTATCCCCCTCGGGAAGGACCGGGGAGCTGTTTTTT. This chain uses TRBV5-5 with TRBJ2-2; possibly TRBD2 for D (5 bases). The CDR3 extends over 16 amino acids. Deletions cut 2 bases from V and 5 bases from J, with 16 bases between. Germline V gene lookup returns CDR1 SGHKS and CDR2 YYEKEE (reference sequence). Based on the CDR3 plus reference TRBV5-5 and TRBJ2-2, the full variable domain is DAGVTQSPTHLIKTRGQQVTLRCSPISGHKSVSWYQQVLGQGPQFIFQYYEKEERGRGNFPDRFSARQFPNYSSELNVNALLLGDSALYLCASSLSPSGRTGELFFGEGSRLTVL.

The chain combines TRBV6-5 with TRBJ2-1; D is perhaps TRBD1 (5 bases). Germline-derived CDR1 and CDR2 are MNHEY and SVGAGI. This CDR3 has 14 residues. Deletions cut 6 bases from V and 4 bases from J, with 13 bases between. The CDR3 loop is CASSRRGQYNEQFF. CDR3 in DNA: TGTGCCAGCAGCCGACGAGGACAATACAATGAGCAGTTCTTC.

The gene calls are TRBV28 and TRBJ1-3; 7 bases are a match to TRBD1. Germline CDR1 and CDR2: MDHEN and SYDVKM. There are 14 residues in the CDR3. V dropped 6 bases and J dropped 1; count of bases not matched to a gene: 3. CDR3 coding DNA: TGTGCCAGCAGAAAGGGACAGTCTGGAAACACCATATATTTT. This gives the protein CASRKGQSGNTIYF. Based on the CDR3 plus reference TRBV28 and TRBJ1-3, the full variable domain is DVKVTQSSRYLVKRTGEKVFLECVQDMDHENMFWYRQDPGLGLRLIYFSYDVKMKEKGDIPEGYSVSREKKERFSLILESASTNQTSMYLCASRKGQSGNTIYFGEGSWLTVV.

The rearrangement uses TRBV24-1 and TRBJ2-3, with 8 bases lining up with TRBD1. The trim removed 4 bases at V and 1 base at J, leaving 3 bases unmatched. There are 15 residues in the CDR3. Per germline, CDR1 KGHDR and CDR2 SFDVKD. CDR3 nucleotide sequence: TGTGCCACCAGTGACCAGGGGGCGGGCACAGATACGCAGTATTTT. It codes for CATSDQGAGTDTQYF.

V gene TRBV5-8 combines with J gene TRBJ2-2; 8 positions match TRBD2. The CDR3 covers 16 residues. Trimming at V came to 0 bases and at J to 0 bases, leaving 1 base not matched to a gene. Germline CDR1 is SGHTS and CDR2 is YDEGEE. This CDR3 is CASSLGLAPNTGELFF. The CDR3 bases are TGTGCCAGCAGCTTGGGACTAGCGCCGAACACCGGGGAGCTGTTTTTT. Combining the CDR3 with reference TRBV5-8 and TRBJ2-2 gives the whole variable domain EAGVTQSPTHLIKTRGQQATLRCSPISGHTSVYWYQQALGLGLQFLLWYDEGEERNRGNFPPRFSGRQFPNYSSELNVNALELEDSALYLCASSLGLAPNTGELFFGEGSRLTVL.

The CDR3 protein is CASSLEGSYEQYF. CDR3 DNA: TGTGCCAGCAGCTTGGAGGGTTCCTACGAGCAGTACTTC. The chain joins TRBV11-2 to TRBJ2-7, with D tentatively TRBD2 (6 bases). V dropped 3 bases and J dropped 1 base, with 7 bases sitting between them. The CDR3 is 13 residues long. Germline loops: CDR1 SGHAT, CDR2 FQNNGV.

V gene TRBV19 combines with J gene TRBJ1-2, with D uncertain. Germline V lookup: CDR1 LNHDA, CDR2 SQIVND (reference sequence). Trimming left V 10 bases short and J 0 bases short, with 12 bases between. This CDR3 region has 13 residues. CDR3 nucleotide sequence: TGTGCCACCCGGGGATTAGCTAACTATGGCTACACCTTC. Residues: CATRGLANYGYTF.

V is TRBV5-6 and J is TRBJ2-7; TRBD2 agrees at 12 bases. Germline CDR1 SGHDT, CDR2 YYEEEE. V lost 2 bases to trimming and J lost 4 bases; unmatched junction nucleotides: 4. The CDR3 covers 15 residues. The CDR3 here is CASSFKTSGGYEQYF. DNA for the CDR3: TGTGCCAGCAGCTTTAAAACTAGCGGGGGGTACGAGCAGTACTTC.

The chain employs TRBV30 and TRBJ2-4, with D possibly TRBD2 on 6 matching bases. The germline V and J ends were trimmed by 3 bases and 6 bases, with 18 bases remaining between them. Germline CDR1 reads GTSNPN; CDR2 reads SVGIG (reference sequence). The CDR3 runs 15 residues. The CDR3 coding sequence is TGTGCCTGGAGCCTAGGTTGGACCGGGAGAAACATTCAGTACTTC. Its translation: CAWSLGWTGRNIQYF.

The chain employs TRBV7-8 and TRBJ1-2, with 10 bases aligning to TRBD1. V shed 3 bases, J shed 2 bases, and the junction held 3 bases outside the gene matches. The CDR3 length is 15 residues. Germline lookup yields CDR1 SGHVS and CDR2 FQNEAQ. The CDR3, as DNA: TGTGCCAGCAGCTTGCGGACAGGGGGGAACTATGGCTACACCTTC. Residues: CASSLRTGGNYGYTF.

The rearrangement joins TRBV28 to TRBJ1-1; 12 bases align to TRBD1. The CDR3 has 15 amino acids. Germline-derived CDR1 and CDR2 are MDHEN and SYDVKM. The junction had 10 bases not matched to a gene; V was cut back by 4 bases and J by 10 bases. CDR3 nucleotide sequence: TGTGCCAGCAGTTACCCGGGACAGGGGGCGCGTGTAGCTTTCTTT. Translated: CASSYPGQGARVAFF.

The chain carries TRBV5-1 and TRBJ2-3; tentative D call: TRBD2 (6 bases). CDR3 size: 18 residues. With 2 bases removed from V and 0 bases from J, the gap between germline ends came to 19 bases. CDR1 and CDR2 (germline): SGHRS, YFSETQ. The CDR3 here is CASSLQGVRGTSTDTQYF. CDR3 in DNA: TGCGCCAGCAGCTTACAAGGGGTACGCGGGACTAGCACAGATACGCAGTATTTT.

The chain has TRBV18 and TRBJ2-3; TRBD1 might be the D (5 bases). CDR1 KGHSH and CDR2 LQKENI come from the germline V gene. Trimming left V 4 bases short and J 5 bases short, with 7 bases between. The CDR3 extends over 12 amino acids. The CDR3 coding sequence is TGTGCCAGCTCACTAGGGGTAGATACGCAGTATTTT. Its protein product is CASSLGVDTQYF.

This clone has only one observation. The DNA of the CDR3 is TGTGCCAGTAGTGCCCACGGGGGATTGGCGGGGCCGTTGGATGAGCAGTTCTTC. It yields the protein CASSAHGGLAGPLDEQFF. The rearrangement uses TRBV19 and TRBJ2-1; perhaps TRBD2 as D (6 bases). V lost 5 bases, J lost 8 bases, and 28 bases lay in between. Per germline, CDR1 LNHDA and CDR2 SQIVND (reference sequence). The CDR3 runs to 18 residues.

The chain joins TRBV15 to TRBJ2-7, with 7 bases aligning to TRBD2. The V segment lost 5 bases and the J segment 6 bases; nucleotides outside the gene matches: 13. Germline CDR1 and CDR2: LNHNV and YYDKDF (reference sequence). The CDR3 is made up of 15 amino acids. The CDR3 region is CATSSITWTSFEQYF. CDR3 in DNA: TGTGCCACCAGCTCCATCACTTGGACTAGTTTCGAGCAGTACTTC. The full variable domain, rest sourced from reference TRBV15 and TRBJ2-7, is DAMVIQNPRYQVTQFGKPVTLSCSQTLNHNVMYWYQQKSSQAPKLLFHYYDKDFNNEADTPDNFQSRRPNTSFCFLDIRSPGLGDTAMYLCATSSITWTSFEQYFGPGTRLTVT.

The CDR3 here is CASSLQGTSSYNSPLHF. CDR3 coding DNA: TGCGCCAGCAGCTTACAGGGGACGAGCTCCTATAATTCACCCCTCCACTTT. V is TRBV5-1 and J is TRBJ1-6; 7 positions match TRBD1. This CDR3 is built from 17 residues. Germline CDR1 SGHRS, CDR2 YFSETQ. Unmatched junction bases numbered 5, after V lost 2 bases and J lost 0 bases.

This chain connects TRBV5-1 to TRBJ2-5; perhaps TRBD1 as D (6 bases). The germline CDR1 and CDR2 sequences are SGHRS and YFSETQ. The CDR3 has 12 amino acids. V was cut by 3 bases and J by 4 bases, with 7 bases left in between. CDR3 bases: TGCGCCAGCAGCTCCAGGGGAGAGACCCAGTACTTC. Residues: CASSSRGETQYF.

The chain employs TRBV7-8 and TRBJ2-1; 15 positions match TRBD2. CDR3 length: 15 residues. Germline lookup yields CDR1 SGHVS and CDR2 FQNEAQ. After removal of 5 bases from V and 9 bases from J, the junction contained 5 bases not matched to a gene. The CDR3 region is CASSPWTSGGVEQFF. The DNA of the CDR3 is TGTGCCAGCAGCCCCTGGACTAGCGGGGGGGTTGAGCAGTTCTTC.

The chain combines TRBV19 with TRBJ2-1; D gene ambiguous. This CDR3 spans 15 amino acids. Trimming shortened V by 4 bases and J by 0 bases, and 10 bases separated the two germline ends. In germline, CDR1 is LNHDA, CDR2 SQIVND (reference sequence). DNA for the CDR3: TGTGCCAGTAGTAGAACCCTGAGCTCCTACAATGAGCAGTTCTTC. It codes for CASSRTLSSYNEQFF.

Here the CDR3 DNA reads TGCGCCAGCAGCCTACAGGGCAGAGTCCAAGAGACCCAGTACTTC. Amino acids: CASSLQGRVQETQYF. V and J are TRBV5-1 and TRBJ2-5; D might be TRBD1 (6 bases). Germline V gene sequence: CDR1 SGHRS, CDR2 YFSETQ. The CDR3 is 15 residues long. Trimming left V 4 bases short and J 1 base short, with 14 bases between.

The chain uses TRBV6-2 or TRBV6-3 and TRBJ2-5; D not certain. The ends were cut back, 6 bases at V and 1 base at J, with 15 bases in the middle. The germline V gene encodes CDR1 MNHEY and CDR2 SVGEGT. There are 15 residues in the CDR3. CDR3 protein: CASSPRLSLQETQYF. In DNA form, the CDR3 reads TGTGCCAGCAGCCCCCGGTTGAGTCTCCAAGAGACCCAGTACTTC.

There are a few counts of this clone. The V gene is TRBV7-9, the J gene TRBJ1-1, with 10 positions matching TRBD1. Germline trimming cut 5 bases from V and 4 bases from J; bases unmatched to any gene: 7. Germline V gene sequence: CDR1 SEHNR, CDR2 FQNEAQ (reference sequence). The CDR3 covers 15 residues. CDR3 DNA: TGTGCCAGCAGCCAACGACAGGGGGCGACCACTGAAGCTTTCTTT. Translated: CASSQRQGATTEAFF.